This T cell receptor (beta chain) was captured by sequencing in a study of T-cell reconstitution after alpha-beta-depleted transplantation in children. Points from the study as a whole: A year post-transplant, T-cell counts and diversity derived mostly from newly produced T cells.

The authors prepared the TCRbeta library with unique molecular identifiers. TCRdb re-called the PCR reads with MiXCR, one entry per CDR3 protein. The table lists approximately 98,000 distinct CDR3 sequences, almost 6.5% of them singletons. Trimming left V 1 base short and J 4 bases short, with 11 bases between. Germline V gene data show CDR1 as MNHEY and CDR2 as SVGAGI. The CDR3 is 15 amino acids. There are many counts of this clonotype. Its target is unknown. The sequence derives from a male patient aged 2 to 9 who had a stem cell transplant for acute lymphoblastic leukemia, so the T cells may come from the graft donor. The starting material was PBMCs, mostly from graft donor cells, obtained 360 days after TCRalphabeta/CD19-depleted stem cell transplant. This rearrangement joins TRBV6-5 to TRBJ2-1; D is unresolved. DNA for the CDR3: TGTGCCAGCAGTTACTGGGCTGACCCGTACAATGAGCAGTTCTTC. Protein product: CASSYWADPYNEQFF.